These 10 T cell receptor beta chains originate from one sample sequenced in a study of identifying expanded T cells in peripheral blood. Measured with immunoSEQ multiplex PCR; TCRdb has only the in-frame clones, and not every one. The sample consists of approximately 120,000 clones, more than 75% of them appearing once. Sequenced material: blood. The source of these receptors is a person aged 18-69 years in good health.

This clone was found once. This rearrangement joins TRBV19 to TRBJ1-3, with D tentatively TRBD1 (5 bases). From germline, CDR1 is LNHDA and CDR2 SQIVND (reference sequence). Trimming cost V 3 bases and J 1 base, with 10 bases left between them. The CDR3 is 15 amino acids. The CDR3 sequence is CASSISGASGNTIYF. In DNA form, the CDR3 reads TGTGCCAGTAGTATTAGCGGGGCTTCTGGAAACACCATATATTTT. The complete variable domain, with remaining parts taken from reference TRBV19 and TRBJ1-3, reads DGGITQSPKYLFRKEGQNVTLSCEQNLNHDAMYWYRQDPGQGLRLIYYSQIVNDFQKGDIAEGYSVSREKKESFPLTVTSAQKNPTAFYLCASSISGASGNTIYFGEGSWLTVV.

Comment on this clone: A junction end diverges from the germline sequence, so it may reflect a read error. As DNA, the CDR3 is TGTGCCAGCAGCTTAAGCAAGGGCACGGATACGCAGTATTTT. This translates into CASSLSKGTDTQYF. The chain links TRBV7-3 to TRBJ2-3, with D uncertain. Germline values: CDR1 SGHTA, CDR2 FQGTGA. The CDR3 sequence is 14 residues long.

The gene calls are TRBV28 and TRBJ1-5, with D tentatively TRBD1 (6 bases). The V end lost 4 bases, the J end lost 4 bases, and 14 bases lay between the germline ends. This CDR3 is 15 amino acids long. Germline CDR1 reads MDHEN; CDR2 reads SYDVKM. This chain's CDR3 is CASSSSGTPNQPQHF. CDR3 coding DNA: TGTGCCAGCAGTTCCTCCGGGACACCGAATCAGCCCCAGCATTTT.

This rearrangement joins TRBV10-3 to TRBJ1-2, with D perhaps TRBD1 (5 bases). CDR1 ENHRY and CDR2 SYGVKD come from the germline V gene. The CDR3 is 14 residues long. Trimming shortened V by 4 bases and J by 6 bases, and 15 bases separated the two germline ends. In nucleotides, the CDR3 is TGTGCCATCAGTGTGGTGGGGGACGGTGATGGCTACACCTTC. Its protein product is CAISVVGDGDGYTF.

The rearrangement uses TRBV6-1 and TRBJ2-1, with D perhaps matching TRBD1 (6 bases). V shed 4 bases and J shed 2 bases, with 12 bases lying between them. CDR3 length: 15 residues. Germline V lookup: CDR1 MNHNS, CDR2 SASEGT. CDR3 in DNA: TGTGCCAGCAGTGCAGCAGGGACAACCTACAATGAGCAGTTCTTC. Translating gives CASSAAGTTYNEQFF.

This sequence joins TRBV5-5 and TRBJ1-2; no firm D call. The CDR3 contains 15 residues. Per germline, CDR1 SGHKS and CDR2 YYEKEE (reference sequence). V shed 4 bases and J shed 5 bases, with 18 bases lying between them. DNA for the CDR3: TGTGCCAGCAGCCAAGGTGGAGCCGCGAGATATGGCTACACCTTC. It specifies CASSQGGAARYGYTF.

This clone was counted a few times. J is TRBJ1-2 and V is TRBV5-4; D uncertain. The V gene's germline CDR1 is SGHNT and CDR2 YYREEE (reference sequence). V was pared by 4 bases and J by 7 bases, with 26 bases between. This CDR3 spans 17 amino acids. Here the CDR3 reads CASSPPWSTGGSGGYTF. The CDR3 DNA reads TGTGCCAGCAGCCCCCCCTGGTCGACGGGCGGTAGCGGTGGCTACACCTTC.

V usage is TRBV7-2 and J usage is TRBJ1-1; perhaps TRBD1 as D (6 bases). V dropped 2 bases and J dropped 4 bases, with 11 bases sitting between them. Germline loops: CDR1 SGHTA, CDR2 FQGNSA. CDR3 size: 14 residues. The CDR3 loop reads CASSLSAGVTEAFF. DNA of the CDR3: TGTGCCAGCAGCTTATCTGCAGGGGTCACTGAAGCTTTCTTT. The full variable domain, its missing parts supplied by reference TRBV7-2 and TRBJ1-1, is GAGVSQSPSNKVTEKGKDVELRCDPISGHTALYWYRQSLGQGLEFLIYFQGNSAPDKSGLPSDRFSAERTGGSVSTLTIQRTQQEDSAVYLCASSLSAGVTEAFFGQGTRLTVV.

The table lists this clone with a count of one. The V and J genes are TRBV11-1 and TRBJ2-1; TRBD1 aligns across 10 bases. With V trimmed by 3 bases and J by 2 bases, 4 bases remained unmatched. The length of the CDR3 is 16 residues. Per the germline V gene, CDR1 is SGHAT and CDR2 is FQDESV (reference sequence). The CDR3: CASSFTGTGAYNEQFF. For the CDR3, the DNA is TGTGCCAGCAGCTTTACTGGGACAGGGGCCTACAATGAGCAGTTCTTC.

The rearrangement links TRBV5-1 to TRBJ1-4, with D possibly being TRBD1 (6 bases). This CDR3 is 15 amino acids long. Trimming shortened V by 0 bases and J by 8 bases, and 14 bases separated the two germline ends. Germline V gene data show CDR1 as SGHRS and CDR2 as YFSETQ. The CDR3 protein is CASSLVGGAYEKLFF. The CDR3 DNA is TGCGCCAGCAGCTTGGTTGGGGGGGCGTACGAAAAACTGTTTTTT.